The text below deals with one T cell receptor beta chain. Its antigen is not identified. Germline loops: CDR1 GTSNPN, CDR2 SVGIG (reference sequence). The V end lost 0 bases, the J end lost 4 bases, and 12 bases lay between the germline ends. The CDR3 length is 14 residues. Assay used: immunoSEQ multiplex PCR; TCRdb lists only in-frame clones, some missing. In the table there are 130,000 or so clones, about 90% of which are singletons. These data originate in a study of T cell responses to AZD1222 COVID-19 vaccine. General study findings and limits: The donor group comprised mostly white British people and more females; the analysis possibly underestimated clonal diversity.

This material consisted of peripheral blood, taken on day 0 of AZD1222 vaccination. The chain joins TRBV30 to TRBJ2-5, with a tentative D call TRBD2 (5 bases). This clonotype was sampled from an adult in good health. The CDR3 region is CAWSVKGRAETQYF. The CDR3 bases are TGTGCCTGGAGTGTAAAAGGGCGGGCAGAGACCCAGTACTTC.